This entry features one T cell receptor (beta chain) sequence. This table comes from immunoSEQ multiplex PCR, and its TCRdb copy is limited to in-frame clones, with some not included. The sample comprises hundreds of thousands of clones, around 84% of which are singletons, and 1.6% rests with the top ten. This record comes from a study of blood T cell repertoires in COVID-19. Two negative PCRs, clearance, or symptom resolution characterized the recovered Cohort 3 donors. The CDR3 spans 16 residues. The V segment lost 3 bases and the J segment 2 bases; nucleotides outside the gene matches: 5. CDR1 and CDR2 (germline): MRHNA, SNTAGT.

The J gene is TRBJ2-3, the V gene TRBV6-4; 10 bases line up with TRBD2. Sequences were obtained from PBMCs or T cells enriched from blood (not recorded which). This TCR was sampled from a woman aged 45 to 65 who had recovered from COVID-19. The CDR3 DNA sequence: TGTGCCAGCAGTGAACTAGCGGGGAGCCTCACAGATACGCAGTATTTT. It specifies CASSELAGSLTDTQYF.